One and the same sample provided the 21 T cell receptor beta chains below, sequenced in a study of blood T cell repertoires in COVID-19. TCRdb keeps only in-frame clones here, not all; method: immunoSEQ multiplex PCR. This table has 300,000 to 400,000 clones, 88% appearing once. Sequencing input: peripheral blood. The receptor set was obtained from a woman between 65 and 79 years old with COVID-19, enrolled during active disease.

The chain couples TRBV2 to TRBJ1-2, with 7 nucleotides matching TRBD1. Germline lookup yields CDR1 SNHLY and CDR2 FYNNEI. Trimming took 4 bases from V and 7 from J; bases not matched to a gene: 9. The CDR3 covers 14 residues. The CDR3 spells CASSGYQGGTGYTF. CDR3 sequence (DNA): TGTGCCAGCAGTGGGTACCAGGGGGGCACTGGCTACACCTTC.

J is TRBJ2-7 and V is TRBV28, with 7 nucleotides matching TRBD2. Germline assignment: CDR1 MDHEN and CDR2 SYDVKM. The V and J ends lost 5 bases and 3 bases, in that order; junction bases with no gene match: 13. This CDR3 is built from 16 residues. CDR3 protein: CASSLTPGRGGYEQYF. CDR3 in DNA: TGTGCCAGCAGTCTCACCCCGGGGAGGGGAGGCTACGAGCAGTACTTC.

This clone was picked up a small number of times. The V call is TRBV6-5, the J call TRBJ1-6; 7 nucleotides line up with TRBD1. Unmatched junction bases numbered 7, after V lost 6 bases and J lost 5 bases. Germline CDR1 MNHEY, CDR2 SVGAGI. The CDR3 extends over 15 amino acids. The CDR3 coding sequence is TGTGCCAGCAGCCAGGGACAGAAGAATAATTCACCCCTCCACTTT. This sequence encodes CASSQGQKNNSPLHF.

This sequence joins TRBV4-3 and TRBJ1-2; D may be TRBD1 (5 bases). The CDR3 totals 13 residues. Between the trimmed V and J ends, which lost 0 bases and 6 bases, there was a span of 8 bases. Looked up from germline, CDR1 is LGHNA and CDR2 is YSLEER. The CDR3 spells CASSQDRGDGYTF. For the CDR3, the DNA is TGCGCCAGCAGCCAAGATCGGGGGGATGGCTACACCTTC.

V is TRBV5-1 and J is TRBJ1-4; D might be TRBD1 (6 bases). The CDR3 sequence is 15 residues long. V lost 0 bases and J lost 4, with 10 bases in between. Looked up from germline, CDR1 is SGHRS and CDR2 is YFSETQ. The DNA for the CDR3 is TGCGCCAGCAGCTTGGCCGGGACACTTAATGAAAAACTGTTTTTT. This translates into CASSLAGTLNEKLFF.

This sequence joins TRBV7-2 and TRBJ1-2; TRBD1 matches 10 bases. J gave up 6 bases and V 3 bases, and 7 bases lay outside the gene matches. Germline loops: CDR1 SGHTA, CDR2 FQGNSA. The CDR3 spans 15 residues. CDR3 coding DNA: TGTGCCAGCAGCTTTGACAGGGGGCCCATGGATGGCTACACCTTC. It codes for CASSFDRGPMDGYTF.

The J gene is TRBJ1-2, the V gene TRBV20-1; possibly TRBD1 for D (6 bases). Germline CDR1 is DFQATT and CDR2 is SNEGSKA (reference sequence). Trimming took off 3 bases at V and 14 bases at J, with 13 bases between the two ends. The CDR3 is made up of 10 amino acids. This chain's CDR3 is CSASAGVWTF. CDR3 nucleotides: TGCAGTGCTAGTGCAGGGGTATGGACCTTC.

The genes are TRBV19 and TRBJ1-1, with TRBD1 as a possible D gene (6 bases). The V gene lost 2 bases and the J gene lost 1 base, with 20 bases spanning the gap. The germline V gene encodes CDR1 LNHDA and CDR2 SQIVND (reference sequence). This CDR3 region has 18 residues. DNA of the CDR3: TGTGCCAGTAGTATACGACAGGTTAAGGGTCCCAGGAACACTGAAGCTTTCTTT. Translated: CASSIRQVKGPRNTEAFF.

This chain joins TRBV19 and TRBJ1-1; maybe TRBD1 (5 bases). The germline V gene encodes CDR1 LNHDA and CDR2 SQIVND (reference sequence). V lost 5 bases and J lost 4, with 11 bases in between. CDR3 length: 13 amino acids. CDR3 sequence reads: CASSFRQSTEAFF. CDR3 nucleotides: TGTGCCAGTAGTTTCCGACAGAGCACTGAAGCTTTCTTT.

In its sample, this clone was seen a few times. The chain is built from TRBV19 and TRBJ2-2; 9 bases align to TRBD1. The germline CDR1 and CDR2 sequences are LNHDA and SQIVND (reference sequence). The CDR3 length is 16 residues. The V gene end was trimmed by 6 bases and the J gene end by 7 bases; junction bases not matched to a gene: 12. The CDR3, as DNA: TGTGCCAGTAGATCGGGGACAGGGATTGTTGACGGGGAGCTGTTTTTT. It is translated as CASRSGTGIVDGELFF.

J is TRBJ1-2 and V is TRBV6-5; TRBD1 aligns across 9 bases. The trim removed 2 bases at V and 6 bases at J, leaving 4 bases unmatched. The CDR3 runs to 14 residues. The germline V gene has CDR1 MNHEY and CDR2 SVGAGI. This CDR3 is CASSYLGQGNGYTF. The CDR3 coding sequence is TGTGCCAGCAGTTACCTGGGACAGGGTAATGGCTACACCTTC.

The chain has TRBV27 and TRBJ2-2; no clear D gene. The V end was cut by 3 bases, the J end by 3 bases, with 2 bases between. The CDR3 covers 12 residues. Germline CDR1 and CDR2: MNHEY and SMNVEV (reference sequence). CDR3 nucleotide sequence: TGTGCCAGCAGTTTCTACACCGGGGAGCTGTTTTTT. As protein: CASSFYTGELFF.

V is TRBV5-1 and J is TRBJ1-2, with D maybe TRBD1 (5 bases). Trimming pared 6 bases from V and 5 bases from J, leaving 14 bases between. From germline, CDR1 is SGHRS and CDR2 YFSETQ. This CDR3 spans 13 amino acids. The CDR3 is CASTLDQGYGYTF. The CDR3 DNA reads TGCGCCAGCACCCTCGACCAGGGTTATGGCTACACCTTC.

As to this clone: This sample also contains other DNA sequences that code for the same CDR3. This chain connects TRBV18 to TRBJ1-1, with D possibly TRBD1 on 6 matching bases. Trimming removed 1 base from V and 1 base from J, with 7 bases in between. The CDR3 consists of 14 residues. Germline V CDR1 and CDR2: KGHSH, LQKENI. The CDR3 here is CASSPRTENTEAFF. The DNA for the CDR3 is TGTGCCAGCTCACCACGGACAGAGAACACTGAAGCTTTCTTT.

V is TRBV7-2 and J is TRBJ2-2; no reliable D call. This CDR3 comprises 14 residues. Deletions cut 1 base from V and 6 bases from J, with 9 bases between. CDR1 is SGHTA, CDR2 FQGNSA, per germline. CDR3 region: CASSLVRLAGELFF. The CDR3 DNA reads TGTGCCAGCAGCTTAGTTCGGTTGGCCGGGGAGCTGTTTTTT.

V usage is TRBV27 and J usage is TRBJ1-5, with D perhaps TRBD1 (5 bases). The CDR3 contains 16 residues. V shed 4 bases and J shed 3 bases, with 16 bases lying between them. Germline-derived CDR1 and CDR2 are MNHEY and SMNVEV (reference sequence). This CDR3 is CASSSNYGHFNQPQHF. The DNA of the CDR3 is TGTGCCAGCAGTTCCAACTACGGACACTTCAATCAGCCCCAGCATTTT.

The chain has TRBV4-3 and TRBJ1-2, with unresolved D. Germline CDR1 is LGHNA and CDR2 is YSLEER. The CDR3 is 16 amino acids. The V end was cut by 1 base, the J end by 4 bases, with 16 bases between. The CDR3 sequence is CASSQGFEDSRYGYTF. CDR3 nucleotide sequence: TGCGCCAGCAGCCAAGGCTTCGAGGATTCGCGCTATGGCTACACCTTC.

The chain combines TRBV15 with TRBJ2-7; D is undetermined. With 0 bases removed from V and 3 bases from J, the gap between germline ends came to 9 bases. Germline V gene sequence: CDR1 LNHNV, CDR2 YYDKDF (reference sequence). The CDR3 runs to 14 residues. The CDR3 here is CATSRELSVYEQYF. As DNA, the CDR3 is TGTGCCACCAGCAGAGAATTGAGTGTCTACGAGCAGTACTTC.

The chain carries TRBV9 and TRBJ2-1, with 10 nucleotides matching TRBD1. This CDR3 spans 14 amino acids. Germline CDR1 is SGDLS and CDR2 is YYNGEE. Trimming took 4 bases from V and 8 from J; bases not matched to a gene: 6. CDR3 sequence (DNA): TGTGCCAGCAGCTTCGGGACAGGGGTGGATGAGCAGTTCTTC. As protein: CASSFGTGVDEQFF. The full variable domain, with the rest looked up from reference TRBV9 and TRBJ2-1, is DSGVTQTPKHLITATGQRVTLRCSPRSGDLSVYWYQQSLDQGLQFLIQYYNGEERAKGNILERFSAQQFPDLHSELNLSSLELGDSALYFCASSFGTGVDEQFFGPGTRLTVL.

The chain couples TRBV7-7 to TRBJ2-5, with 9 nucleotides matching TRBD1. CDR1 SSHAT and CDR2 FNYEAQ come from the germline V gene (reference sequence). The CDR3 has 14 residues. V gave up 5 bases and J gave up 5 bases; unmatched junction bases: 6. The CDR3 here is CASSQGQGRETQYF. CDR3 sequence (DNA): TGTGCCAGCAGCCAGGGACAGGGACGCGAGACCCAGTACTTC.

The count of this clone is one. This chain uses TRBV3-1 (or the pseudogene TRBV3-2) with TRBJ1-1; tentatively, D is TRBD1 (6 bases). The CDR3 covers 15 residues. Trimming took 3 bases from V and 6 from J, leaving 17 bases between them. Germline assignment: CDR1 LGHDT and CDR2 YNNKEL (reference sequence). The CDR3 bases are TGTGCCAGCAGCCATATGGCAGGGGCGGGCGCTGAAGCTTTCTTT. This sequence encodes CASSHMAGAGAEAFF.